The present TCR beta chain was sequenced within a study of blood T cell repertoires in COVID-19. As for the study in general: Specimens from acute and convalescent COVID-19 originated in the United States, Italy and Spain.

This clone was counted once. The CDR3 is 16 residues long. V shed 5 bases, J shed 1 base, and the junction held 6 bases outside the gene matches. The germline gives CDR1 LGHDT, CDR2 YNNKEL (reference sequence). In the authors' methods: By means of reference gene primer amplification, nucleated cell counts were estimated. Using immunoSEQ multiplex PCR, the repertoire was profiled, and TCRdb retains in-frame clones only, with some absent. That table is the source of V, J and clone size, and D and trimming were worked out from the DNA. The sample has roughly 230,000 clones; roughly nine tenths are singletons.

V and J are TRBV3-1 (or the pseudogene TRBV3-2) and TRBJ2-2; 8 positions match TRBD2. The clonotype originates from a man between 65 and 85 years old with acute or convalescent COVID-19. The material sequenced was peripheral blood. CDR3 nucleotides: TGTGCCAGCAGCTACCTAGCGGGTCAGAACACCGGGGAGCTGTTTTTT. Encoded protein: CASSYLAGQNTGELFF.